The 17 T cell receptor beta chains reported below all come from one sample, sequenced in a study of STAT5B mutations in CD4+ large granular lymphocyte leukemia. Repertoires were generated with immunoSEQ multiplex PCR, while TCRdb's copy carries only in-frame clones and drops some. The profile shows roughly 30,000 clones, roughly three quarters of them singletons. Sequencing was performed on CD4+ T cells from blood buffy coats. These receptors came from a human donor in good health.

This clone was seen a handful of times. V and J are TRBV6-1 and TRBJ2-5; D unclear. CDR3 size: 13 residues. V was clipped by 5 bases and J by 3 bases, with 10 bases between them. The germline V gene has CDR1 MNHNS and CDR2 SASEGT. CDR3 in DNA: TGTGCCAGCAGTAGACAAAGGAAAGAGACCCAGTACTTC. It yields the protein CASSRQRKETQYF.

This chain links TRBV5-8 with TRBJ2-4; 9 bases agree with TRBD2. Germline CDR1 reads SGHTS; CDR2 reads YDEGEE. Trimming took 3 bases from V and 9 from J; bases not matched to a gene: 10. The CDR3 is 15 residues long. This CDR3 reads CASSSLGGGATIQYF. CDR3 sequence (DNA): TGTGCCAGCAGCTCCCTTGGCGGGGGGGCGACCATTCAGTACTTC. The entire variable domain, with the rest obtained from reference TRBV5-8 and TRBJ2-4, is as follows: EAGVTQSPTHLIKTRGQQATLRCSPISGHTSVYWYQQALGLGLQFLLWYDEGEERNRGNFPPRFSGRQFPNYSSELNVNALELEDSALYLCASSSLGGGATIQYFGAGTRLSVL.

This clone is a singleton in its sample. The chain employs TRBV30 and TRBJ1-1; no clear D. This CDR3 region has 15 residues. The V gene lost 4 bases and the J gene lost 6 bases, with 21 bases spanning the gap. The germline V gene has CDR1 GTSNPN and CDR2 SVGIG (reference sequence). The CDR3 is CAWIDRRRSVSEAFF. Written as DNA, the CDR3 is TGTGCCTGGATTGACCGACGGAGGTCGGTGTCTGAAGCTTTCTTT.

The chain links TRBV6-5 to TRBJ1-2, with D uncertain. V dropped 5 bases and J dropped 4 bases, with 5 bases sitting between them. The germline V gene encodes CDR1 MNHEY and CDR2 SVGAGI. This CDR3 contains 11 residues. CDR3 DNA sequence: TGTGCCAGCAGTGATGCCTATGGCTACACCTTC. This gives the protein CASSDAYGYTF.

The chain links TRBV9 to TRBJ2-2; TRBD1 matches 8 bases. The ends lost 3 bases at V and 2 bases at J; junction bases unmatched: 9. Per germline, CDR1 SGDLS and CDR2 YYNGEE. CDR3 length: 17 residues. CDR3 sequence reads: CASSDLTGTGNTGELFF. CDR3 DNA: TGTGCCAGCAGCGATTTGACCGGGACAGGAAACACCGGGGAGCTGTTTTTT.

CDR3 amino acids: CASSQDGRTDTQYF. The DNA of the CDR3 is TGTGCCAGCAGCCAAGATGGCCGCACAGATACGCAGTATTTT. The chain joins TRBV4-2 to TRBJ2-3; D not certain. CDR3 length: 14 amino acids. CDR1 and CDR2 (germline): LGHNA, YNFKEQ. V gave up 0 bases and J gave up 1 base, with 5 bases separating them.

The chain carries TRBV5-3 and TRBJ1-2, with D unresolved. TRBV5-3 is designated an ORF whose function remains uncertain. The CDR3 is made up of 18 amino acids. V lost 3 bases and J 0 bases, leaving 21 bases between the germline ends. The chain's CDR3 is CARSWVGRRTYTNYGYTF. CDR3 DNA: TGTGCCAGAAGCTGGGTAGGCAGGAGAACTTATACTAACTATGGCTACACCTTC.

The V gene is TRBV27, the J gene TRBJ2-7; D may match TRBD1 or TRBD2 (5 bases each). Trimming left V 4 bases short and J 3 bases short, with 16 bases between. Germline lookup yields CDR1 MNHEY and CDR2 SMNVEV (reference sequence). The CDR3 sequence is 15 residues long. CDR3 amino acids: CASSSSGTGGYEQYF. CDR3 coding DNA: TGTGCCAGCAGTTCGTCCGGGACCGGAGGCTACGAGCAGTACTTC.

The V gene is TRBV7-6, the J gene TRBJ2-5, with unresolved D. V was cut by 1 base and J by 2 bases, with 5 bases left in between. The CDR3 totals 13 residues. CDR1 SGHVS and CDR2 FNYEAQ come from the germline V gene. CDR3 DNA sequence: TGTGCCAGCAGCTTAGGCCAGCAAGAGACCCAGTACTTC. It specifies CASSLGQQETQYF.

This clone was detected once. This chain connects TRBV6-6 to TRBJ1-5; no firm D call. CDR3 length: 15 residues. V lost 3 bases to trimming and J lost 2 bases, with 11 bases between them. Germline assignment: CDR1 MNHNY and CDR2 SVGAGI (reference sequence). The CDR3: CASSYEGGGNQPQHF. The CDR3 DNA follows: TGTGCCAGCAGTTATGAGGGAGGTGGCAATCAGCCCCAGCATTTT.

CDR3 in DNA: TGCGCCAGCAGCAACACCGGGACTAGATCGGATGAGCAGTTCTTC. Protein product: CASSNTGTRSDEQFF. The rearrangement uses TRBV5-1 and TRBJ2-1; 8 bases are shared with TRBD2. Germline trimming cut 4 bases from V and 8 bases from J; bases unmatched to any gene: 11. The CDR3 has 15 amino acids. Germline loops: CDR1 SGHRS, CDR2 YFSETQ.

The J gene is TRBJ2-7, the V gene TRBV10-3; D perhaps matches TRBD1 (6 bases). Trimming cost V 0 bases and J 3 bases, with 18 bases left between them. Germline V lookup: CDR1 ENHRY, CDR2 SYGVKD. The CDR3 runs 17 residues. The CDR3 sequence: CAISESPQGFNLYEQYF. CDR3 DNA: TGTGCCATCAGTGAGTCCCCACAGGGTTTCAACCTCTACGAGCAGTACTTC.

The chain recombines TRBV30 with TRBJ2-3; D perhaps matches TRBD2 (5 bases). The germline gives CDR1 GTSNPN, CDR2 SVGIG (reference sequence). CDR3 length equals 15 residues. Trimming stripped 5 bases from V and 0 bases from J, with 15 bases between. The CDR3 coding sequence is TGTGCCTGGTCCCGGACGGGAACTAGCACAGATACGCAGTATTTT. Translation gives CAWSRTGTSTDTQYF.

This clone showed up just a few times. V and J are TRBV5-1 and TRBJ1-5; tentative D call: TRBD1 (6 bases). The germline V gene encodes CDR1 SGHRS and CDR2 YFSETQ. The CDR3 contains 15 residues. Trimming left V 0 bases short and J 3 bases short, with 10 bases between. The CDR3 here is CASSLEQGPNQPQHF. CDR3 sequence (DNA): TGCGCCAGCAGCTTGGAACAGGGCCCCAATCAGCCCCAGCATTTT.

The chain uses TRBV11-3 and TRBJ2-2, with D unclear. CDR1 and CDR2 from the germline V gene are SGHNT and YENEEA. Deletions cut 4 bases from V and 0 bases from J, with 9 bases between. The CDR3 runs to 15 residues. For the CDR3, the DNA is TGTGCCAGCAGCTCCGGCAGCCCGAACACCGGGGAGCTGTTTTTT. It is translated as CASSSGSPNTGELFF.

V gene TRBV7-2 combines with J gene TRBJ2-4, with D possibly matching TRBD2 (5 bases). Germline lookup yields CDR1 SGHTA and CDR2 FQGNSA. V was pared by 5 bases and J by 3 bases, with 14 bases between. The CDR3 is 15 amino acids. CDR3 DNA: TGTGCCAGCAGCCCCCTGGCAGCGGACAAAAACATTCAGTACTTC. Encoded protein: CASSPLAADKNIQYF.

This chain uses TRBV14 with TRBJ2-1; D might be TRBD1 (5 bases). Germline V gene lookup returns CDR1 SGHDN and CDR2 FVKESK. The CDR3 has 13 residues. Trimming shortened V by 1 base and J by 13 bases, and 14 bases separated the two germline ends. The CDR3 region is CASSQAQGASQFF. The CDR3 DNA is TGTGCCAGCAGCCAAGCCCAAGGGGCTTCTCAGTTCTTC.